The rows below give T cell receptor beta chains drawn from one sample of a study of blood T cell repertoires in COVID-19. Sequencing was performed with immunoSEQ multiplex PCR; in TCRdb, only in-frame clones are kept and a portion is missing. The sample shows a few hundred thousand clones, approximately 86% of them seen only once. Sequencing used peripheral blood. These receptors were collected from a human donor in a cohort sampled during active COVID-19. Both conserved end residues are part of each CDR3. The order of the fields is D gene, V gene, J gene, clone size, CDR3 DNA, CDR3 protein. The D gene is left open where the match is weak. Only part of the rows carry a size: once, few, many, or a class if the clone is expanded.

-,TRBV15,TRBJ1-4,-,TGTGCCACCAGCAGCCCCCGACGGAGCCGATTAGAAAAACTGTTTTTT,CATSSPRRSRLEKLFF
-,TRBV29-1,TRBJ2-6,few,TGCAGCGTGACAGAGTCTGGGGCCAACGTCCTGACTTTC,CSVTESGANVLTF
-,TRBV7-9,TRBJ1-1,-,TGTGCCAGCCACCTGGCATCTGAAGCTTTCTTT,CASHLASEAFF
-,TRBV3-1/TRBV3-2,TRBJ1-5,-,TGTGCCAGCAGCCTTACAGGGACTAGCAATCAGCCCCAGCATTTT,CASSLTGTSNQPQHF
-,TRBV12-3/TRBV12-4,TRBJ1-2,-,TGTGCCAGCAGTTGGGGGGGGTTGTATGGCTACACCTTC,CASSWGGLYGYTF
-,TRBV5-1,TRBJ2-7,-,TGCGCCAGCAGCTTGCCGGGAGCCTACGAGCAGTACTTC,CASSLPGAYEQYF
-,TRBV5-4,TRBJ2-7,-,TGTGCCAGCAGTGCCGACAGGTACGAGCAGTACTTC,CASSADRYEQYF
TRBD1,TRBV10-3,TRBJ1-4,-,TGTGCCACTGGACAGGGAACAACTAATGAAAAACTGTTTTTT,CATGQGTTNEKLFF
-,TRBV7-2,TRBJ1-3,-,TGTGCCAGCAGCCCAGTGGGCAGATCAAACACCATATATTTT,CASSPVGRSNTIYF
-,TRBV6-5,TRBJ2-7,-,TGTGCCAGCAGTTACCGGTCGATGAGCTCCTACGAGCAGTACTTC,CASSYRSMSSYEQYF
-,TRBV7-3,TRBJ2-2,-,TGTGCCAGCAGCCCCCCGGTGGCCGGGGAGCTGTTTTTT,CASSPPVAGELFF
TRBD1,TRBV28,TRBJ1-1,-,TGTGCCAGCAGAGGACAGGGGGCGAACACTGAAGCTTTCTTT,CASRGQGANTEAFF
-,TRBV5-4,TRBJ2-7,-,TGTGCCAGCAGCGACATGATTTTCACGGGACTTAACTACGAGCAGTACTTC,CASSDMIFTGLNYEQYF
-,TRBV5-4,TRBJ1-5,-,TGTGCCAGCAGCTTGGCCGAGTCGGGGAATCAGCCCCAGCATTTT,CASSLAESGNQPQHF
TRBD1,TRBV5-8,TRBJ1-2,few,TGTGCCAGCAGCGCGGATCAGGGGGGAGGCTACACCTTC,CASSADQGGGYTF
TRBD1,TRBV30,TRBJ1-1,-,TGTGCCTGGAGTACCGACAGGGGGCAGAGGGCAGCTTTCTTT,CAWSTDRGQRAAFF
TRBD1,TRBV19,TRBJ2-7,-,TGTGCCAGTAGTACAGGGGGCCCCGAGCAGTACTTC,CASSTGGPEQYF
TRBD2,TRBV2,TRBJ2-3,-,TGTGCCAGCAGAACTAGCGGGGGGCTACCTCGCACAGATACGCAGTATTTT,CASRTSGGLPRTDTQYF
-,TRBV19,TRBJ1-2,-,TGTGCCAGTAGTCTGACCCGGGACTCCTTTTATGGCTACACCTTC,CASSLTRDSFYGYTF
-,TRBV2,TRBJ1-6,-,TGTGCCAGCAATTTAGGGGTAGAAAGTTCACCCCTCCACTTT,CASNLGVESSPLHF